This T cell receptor beta chain was profiled in a study of blood T cell repertoires in COVID-19. Some clones are missing from TCRdb's copy, which holds only in-frame ones; the method was immunoSEQ multiplex PCR. The repertoire holds 250,000 to 350,000 clones, approximately 90% seen once, with around 5.8% in the top ten. This CDR3 has 17 amino acids. Germline CDR1 reads KGHDR; CDR2 reads SFDVKD. J was trimmed by 4 bases and V by 0 bases; bases with no gene match: 1. This chain connects TRBV24-1 to TRBJ2-5; 16 bases fit TRBD2. Sequenced sample: peripheral blood. This TCR was recovered from a woman aged 50 to 60 with COVID-19, enrolled during active disease. The CDR3 DNA follows: TGTGCCACCAGTGATTTGGGGACTAGCGGGAGGGCAGAGACCCAGTACTTC. Amino acid sequence: CATSDLGTSGRAETQYF.